This T cell receptor (beta chain) was identified in a study of blood T cell repertoires in COVID-19. Overall study context: Donors in the United States, Italy and Spain gave samples during acute or convalescent COVID-19. T cells, B-cell-depleted T cells, or PBMCs provided the cDNA or gDNA that served as material.

How the authors handled the data: Nucleated cell counts were estimated from reference gene primer amplification. Method: immunoSEQ multiplex PCR; TCRdb's copy keeps in-frame clones and lacks some. That table furnishes V, J and clone size, whereas the DNA furnished D and trimming. The sample gives over 300,000 clones, roughly nine tenths of which show up once; under 6.5% is in the top ten. J gave up 8 bases and V 6 bases, and 9 bases lay outside the gene matches. CDR1 LNHDA and CDR2 SQIVND come from the germline V gene (reference sequence). The CDR3 is 13 residues long. The chain combines TRBV19 with TRBJ1-2, with 7 nucleotides matching TRBD1. The receptor comes from a woman in her 30s who had recovered from COVID-19. Material for sequencing was PBMCs or T cells enriched from blood (not recorded which). CDR3 bases: TGTGCCAGTAGAGACGGACAGGTTAACGGCTACACCTTC. It translates to CASRDGQVNGYTF.